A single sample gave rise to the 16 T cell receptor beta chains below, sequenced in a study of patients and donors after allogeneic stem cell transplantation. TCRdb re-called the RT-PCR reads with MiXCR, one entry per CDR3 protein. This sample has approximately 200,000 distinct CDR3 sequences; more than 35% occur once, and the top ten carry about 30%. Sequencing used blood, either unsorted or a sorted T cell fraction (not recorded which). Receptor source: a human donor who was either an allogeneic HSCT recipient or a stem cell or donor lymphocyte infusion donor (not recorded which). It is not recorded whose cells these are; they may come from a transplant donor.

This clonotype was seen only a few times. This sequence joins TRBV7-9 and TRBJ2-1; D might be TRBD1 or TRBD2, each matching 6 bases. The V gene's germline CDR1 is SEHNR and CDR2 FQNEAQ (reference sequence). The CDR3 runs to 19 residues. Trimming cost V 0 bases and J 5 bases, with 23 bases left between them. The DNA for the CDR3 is TGTGCCAGCAGCTTAGCCGAGGGGGGAGCCTGGACAAGGGACAATGAGCAGTTCTTC. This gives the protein CASSLAEGGAWTRDNEQFF.

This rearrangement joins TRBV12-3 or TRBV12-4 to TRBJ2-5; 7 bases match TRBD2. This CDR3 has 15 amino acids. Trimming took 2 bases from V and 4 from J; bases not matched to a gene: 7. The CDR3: CASSLSAGARETQYF. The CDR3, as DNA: TGTGCCAGCAGTTTATCGGCGGGAGCTAGAGAGACCCAGTACTTC.

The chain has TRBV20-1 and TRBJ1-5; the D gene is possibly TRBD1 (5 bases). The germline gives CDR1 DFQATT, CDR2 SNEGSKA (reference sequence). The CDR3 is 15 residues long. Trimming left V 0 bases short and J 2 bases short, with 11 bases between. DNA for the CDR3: TGCAGTGCTAGAGATGGAAAAGGGGGCAATCAGCCCCAGCATTTT. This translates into CSARDGKGGNQPQHF.

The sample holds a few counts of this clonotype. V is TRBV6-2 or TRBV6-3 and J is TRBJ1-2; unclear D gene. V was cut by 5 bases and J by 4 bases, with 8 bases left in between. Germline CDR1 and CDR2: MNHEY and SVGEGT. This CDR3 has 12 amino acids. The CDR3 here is CASSQIIYGYTF. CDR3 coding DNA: TGTGCCAGCAGTCAGATCATCTATGGCTACACCTTC.

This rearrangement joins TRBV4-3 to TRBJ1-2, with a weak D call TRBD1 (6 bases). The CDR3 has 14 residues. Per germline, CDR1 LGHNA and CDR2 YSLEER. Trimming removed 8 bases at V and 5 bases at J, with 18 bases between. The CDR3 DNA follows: TGCGCCAGCCGATACAGGGAGGGTTGGTATGGCTACACCTTC. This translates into CASRYREGWYGYTF.

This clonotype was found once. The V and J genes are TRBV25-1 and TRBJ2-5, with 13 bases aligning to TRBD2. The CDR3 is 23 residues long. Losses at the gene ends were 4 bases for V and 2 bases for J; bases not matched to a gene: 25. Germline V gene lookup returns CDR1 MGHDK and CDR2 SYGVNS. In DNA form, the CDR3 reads TGTGCCAGCAGTGCGACCCGGACTAGCGGGAGAGCTCGAAGGGGTGGTGCGCAAGAGACCCAGTACTTC. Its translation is CASSATRTSGRARRGGAQETQYF.

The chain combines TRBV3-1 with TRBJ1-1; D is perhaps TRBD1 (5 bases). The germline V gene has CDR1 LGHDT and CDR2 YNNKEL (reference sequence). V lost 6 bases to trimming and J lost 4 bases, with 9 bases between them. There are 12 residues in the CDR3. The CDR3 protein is CASRGDSTEAFF. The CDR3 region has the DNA TGTGCCAGCAGAGGGGATAGCACTGAAGCTTTCTTT.

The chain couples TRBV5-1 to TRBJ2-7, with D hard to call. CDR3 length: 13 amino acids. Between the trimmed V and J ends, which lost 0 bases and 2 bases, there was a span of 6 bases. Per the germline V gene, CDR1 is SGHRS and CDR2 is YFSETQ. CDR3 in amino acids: CASSLDNPYEQYF. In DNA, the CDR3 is TGCGCCAGCAGCTTGGACAATCCCTACGAGCAGTACTTC.

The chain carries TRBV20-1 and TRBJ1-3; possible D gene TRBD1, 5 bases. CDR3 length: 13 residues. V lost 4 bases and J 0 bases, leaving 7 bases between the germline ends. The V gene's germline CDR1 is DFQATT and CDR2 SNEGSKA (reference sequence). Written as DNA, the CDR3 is TGCAGTGCTACGACAGACTCTGGAAACACCATATATTTT. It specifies CSATTDSGNTIYF.

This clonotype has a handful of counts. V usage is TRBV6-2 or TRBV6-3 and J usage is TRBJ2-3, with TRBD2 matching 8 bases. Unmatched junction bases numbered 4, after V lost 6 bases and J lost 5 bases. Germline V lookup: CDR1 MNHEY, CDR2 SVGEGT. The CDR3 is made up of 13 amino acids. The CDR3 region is CASRKLAVDTQYF. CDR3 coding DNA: TGTGCCAGCAGGAAACTAGCGGTAGATACGCAGTATTTT.

Here the CDR3 reads CSARRTSSDTQYF. In DNA, the CDR3 is TGCAGCGCACGGAGGACTTCCTCAGATACGCAGTATTTT. V usage is TRBV29-1 and J usage is TRBJ2-3, with a tentative D call TRBD2 (5 bases). In germline, CDR1 is SQVTM, CDR2 ANQGSEA. V gave up 7 bases and J gave up 4 bases, with 15 bases separating them. This CDR3 comprises 13 residues.

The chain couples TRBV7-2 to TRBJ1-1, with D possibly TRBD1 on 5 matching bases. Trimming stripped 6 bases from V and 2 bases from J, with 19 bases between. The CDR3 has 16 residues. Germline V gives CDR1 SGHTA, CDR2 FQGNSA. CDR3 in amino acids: CASSTTRGGRNTEAFF. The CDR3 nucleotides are TGTGCCAGCAGTACCACACGGGGCGGGAGAAACACTGAAGCTTTCTTT.

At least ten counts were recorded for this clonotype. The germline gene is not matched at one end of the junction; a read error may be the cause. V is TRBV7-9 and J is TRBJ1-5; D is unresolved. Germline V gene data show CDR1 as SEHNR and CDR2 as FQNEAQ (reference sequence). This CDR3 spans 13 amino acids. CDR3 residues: CASSLDRGQPQHF. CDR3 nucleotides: TGCGCCAGCAGTTTGGATCGGGGTCAGCCCCAGCATTTT.

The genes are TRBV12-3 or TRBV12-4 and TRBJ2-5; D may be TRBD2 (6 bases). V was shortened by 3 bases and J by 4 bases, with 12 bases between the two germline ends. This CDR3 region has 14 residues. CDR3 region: CASSFEPGAETQYF. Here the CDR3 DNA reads TGTGCCAGCAGTTTCGAGCCGGGAGCAGAGACCCAGTACTTC.

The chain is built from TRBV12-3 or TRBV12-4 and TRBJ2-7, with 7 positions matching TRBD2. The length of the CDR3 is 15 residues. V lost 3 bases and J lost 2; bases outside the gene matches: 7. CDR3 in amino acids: CASSLGGSPPYEQYF. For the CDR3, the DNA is TGTGCCAGCAGTTTGGGCGGGAGCCCACCCTACGAGCAGTACTTC.

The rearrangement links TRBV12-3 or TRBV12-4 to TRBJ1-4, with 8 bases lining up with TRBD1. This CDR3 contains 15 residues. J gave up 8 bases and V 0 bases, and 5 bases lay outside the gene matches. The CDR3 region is CASSLADRGDEKLFF. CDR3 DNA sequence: TGTGCCAGCAGTTTAGCAGACAGGGGAGACGAAAAACTGTTTTTT.